This T cell receptor beta chain derives from a study of blood T cell repertoires in COVID-19. Study summary: From the United States, Italy and Spain came samples of acute and convalescent COVID-19.

Trimming stripped 5 bases from V and 1 base from J, with 11 bases between. The CDR3 is made up of 13 amino acids. Germline V gene sequence: CDR1 SQVTM, CDR2 ANQGSEA. Cohorts were assigned according to the clinical history that participants reported. As handled by the study authors: From reference gene primer amplification, estimates of nucleated cell counts were derived. Sequenced by immunoSEQ multiplex PCR; TCRdb stores in-frame clones only, minus some. V, J and clone size derive from that table, while D and trimming were established from the DNA sequence. The table has 210,000 or so clones, roughly four fifths seen once.

Sequencing was performed on PBMCs or T cells enriched from blood (not recorded which). This clonotype was sampled from a woman aged 45-59 years who had been exposed to COVID-19. The V call is TRBV29-1, the J call TRBJ1-2; tentatively, D is TRBD1 (6 bases). CDR3 coding DNA: TGCAGCGTTCGAAGGGACAATAACTATGGCTACACCTTC. Protein sequence: CSVRRDNNYGYTF.